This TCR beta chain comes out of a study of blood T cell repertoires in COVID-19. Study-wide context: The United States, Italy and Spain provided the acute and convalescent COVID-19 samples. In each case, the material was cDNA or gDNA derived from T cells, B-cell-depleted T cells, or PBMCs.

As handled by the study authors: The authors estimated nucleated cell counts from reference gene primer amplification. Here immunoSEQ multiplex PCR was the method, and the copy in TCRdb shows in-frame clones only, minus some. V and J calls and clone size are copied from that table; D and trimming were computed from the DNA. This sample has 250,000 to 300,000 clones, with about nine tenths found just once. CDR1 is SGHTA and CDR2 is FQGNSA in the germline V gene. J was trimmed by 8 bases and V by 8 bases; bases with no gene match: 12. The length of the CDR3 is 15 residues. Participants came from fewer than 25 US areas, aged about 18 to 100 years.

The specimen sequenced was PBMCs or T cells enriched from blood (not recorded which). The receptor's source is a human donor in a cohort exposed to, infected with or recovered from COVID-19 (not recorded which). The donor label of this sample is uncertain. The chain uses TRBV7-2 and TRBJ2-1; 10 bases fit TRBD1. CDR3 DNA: TGTGCCAGCTTACGTGAGACAGGGGGCGGGGATGAGCAGTTCTTC. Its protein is CASLRETGGGDEQFF.